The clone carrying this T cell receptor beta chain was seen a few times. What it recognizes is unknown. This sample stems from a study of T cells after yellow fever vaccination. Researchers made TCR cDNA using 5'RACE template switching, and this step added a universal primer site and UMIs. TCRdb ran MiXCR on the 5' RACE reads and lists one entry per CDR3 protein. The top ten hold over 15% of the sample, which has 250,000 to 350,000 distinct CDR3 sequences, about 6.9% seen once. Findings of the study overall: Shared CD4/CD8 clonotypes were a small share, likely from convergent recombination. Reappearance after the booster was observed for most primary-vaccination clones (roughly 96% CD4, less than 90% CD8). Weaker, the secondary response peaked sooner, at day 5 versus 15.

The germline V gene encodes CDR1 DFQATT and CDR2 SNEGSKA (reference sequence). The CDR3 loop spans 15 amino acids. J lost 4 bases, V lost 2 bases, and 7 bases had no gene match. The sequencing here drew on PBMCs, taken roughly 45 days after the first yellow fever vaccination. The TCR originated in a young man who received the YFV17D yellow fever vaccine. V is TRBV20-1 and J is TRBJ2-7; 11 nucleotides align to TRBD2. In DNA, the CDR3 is TGCAGTGCTAGACAAGGGACTAGCGGCGGGTACGAGCAGTACGTC. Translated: CSARQGTSGGYEQYV.